This entry lists 5 T cell receptor beta chains sequenced from one sample in a study of cytomegalovirus exposure and HLA in healthy donors. The PCR employed 60 Vbeta primers together with 13 Jbeta primers. The assay was immunoSEQ multiplex PCR, and TCRdb's table has in-frame clones only and misses some. This table has 150,000 to 200,000 clones, roughly 84% appearing once. What was sequenced was PBMCs. The receptors originated from a male donor in good health and CMV-seronegative.

CDR3 amino acids: CASSLPGQKNQPQHF. CDR3 DNA sequence: TGTGCCAGCAGCTTACCAGGGCAGAAAAATCAGCCCCAGCATTTT. The chain joins TRBV7-8 to TRBJ1-5; D is possibly TRBD1 (5 bases). Trimming shortened V by 2 bases and J by 4 bases, and 12 bases separated the two germline ends. The CDR3 runs to 15 residues. Germline values: CDR1 SGHVS, CDR2 FQNEAQ.

V usage is TRBV5-4 and J usage is TRBJ2-2; TRBD2 matches at 10 bases. CDR3 length equals 16 residues. After removal of 0 bases from V and 7 bases from J, the junction contained 6 bases not matched to a gene. Germline CDR1 is SGHNT and CDR2 is YYREEE (reference sequence). The CDR3 nucleotides are TGTGCCAGCAGCTTGGGGCTAGCGGGAGCCGGCGGGGAGCTGTTTTTT. The encoded protein is CASSLGLAGAGGELFF.

In the case of this clone: A junction boundary mismatches the germline segment, possibly from a read error. The rearrangement joins TRBV7-9 to TRBJ2-5; 11 nucleotides align to TRBD2. Germline lookup yields CDR1 SEHNR and CDR2 FQNEAQ (reference sequence). This CDR3 has 14 residues. The CDR3 DNA sequence: TGTTCCAGCAGTCGACTAGCGGGACTGGAGACCCAGTACTTC. Translated: CSSSRLAGLETQYF.

The chain uses TRBV14 and TRBJ2-7; 7 bases match TRBD2. The CDR3 consists of 19 residues. V trimming: 0 bases; J trimming: 1 base; junction bases outside the gene matches: 15. Germline V lookup: CDR1 SGHDN, CDR2 FVKESK. For the CDR3, the DNA is TGTGCCAGCAGCCAAGATCGCCCTCTTCGGCGGGAGCCTTCCTACGAGCAGTACTTC. Translation gives CASSQDRPLRREPSYEQYF.

This chain connects TRBV18 to TRBJ2-7; 13 bases are shared with TRBD2. The CDR3 is 15 amino acids. Trimming removed 3 bases from V and 7 bases from J; junction bases left unmatched: 6. Germline V gene lookup returns CDR1 KGHSH and CDR2 LQKENI. This chain's CDR3 is CASSPQPGLAGEQYF. CDR3 DNA: TGTGCCAGCTCACCGCAACCGGGACTAGCGGGGGAGCAGTACTTC.